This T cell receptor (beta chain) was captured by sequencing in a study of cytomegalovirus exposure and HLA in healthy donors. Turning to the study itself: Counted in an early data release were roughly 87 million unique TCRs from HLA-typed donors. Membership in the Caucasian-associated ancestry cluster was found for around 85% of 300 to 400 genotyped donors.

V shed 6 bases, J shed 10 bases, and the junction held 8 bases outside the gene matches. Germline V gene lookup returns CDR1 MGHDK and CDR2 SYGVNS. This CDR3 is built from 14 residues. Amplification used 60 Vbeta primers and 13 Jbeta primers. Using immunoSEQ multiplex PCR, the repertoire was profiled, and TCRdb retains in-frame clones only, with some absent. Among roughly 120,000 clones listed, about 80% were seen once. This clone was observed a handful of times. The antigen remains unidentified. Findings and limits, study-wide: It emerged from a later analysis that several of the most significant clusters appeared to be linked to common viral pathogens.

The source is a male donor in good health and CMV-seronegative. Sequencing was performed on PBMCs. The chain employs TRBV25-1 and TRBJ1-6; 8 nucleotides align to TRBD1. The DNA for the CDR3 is TGTGCCAGCAGAATGGACAGGGAAGCCTCACCCCTCCACTTT. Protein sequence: CASRMDREASPLHF.